In its sample, the clone carrying this TCR beta chain was seen a few times. These data originate in a study of blood T cell repertoires in COVID-19. About the study: Collection of acute and convalescent COVID-19 samples took place in the United States, Italy and Spain. T cells, B-cell-depleted T cells, or PBMCs provided the cDNA or gDNA that served as material.

The CDR3 has 15 residues. The V segment lost 3 bases and the J segment 2 bases; nucleotides outside the gene matches: 4. Germline V lookup: CDR1 KGHSH, CDR2 LQKENI. Original data processing: Amplification of reference gene primers provided the estimated nucleated cell counts. Libraries were prepared by immunoSEQ multiplex PCR; TCRdb keeps only in-frame clonotypes and omits some of them. The V and J calls and clone size are taken from that table; D and trimming were inferred from the DNA. There are about 120,000 clones in the sample; roughly 78% occur only once, and roughly 16% lies in the top ten. This receptor was identified in a man in his sixties with active or convalescent COVID-19. This rearrangement joins TRBV18 to TRBJ2-3, with 8 bases lining up with TRBD1. Material for sequencing was peripheral blood. The CDR3 here is CASSPGQVITDTQYF. In DNA form, the CDR3 reads TGTGCCAGCTCACCGGGACAGGTAATCACAGATACGCAGTATTTT.